One sample yielded the 30 T cell receptor beta chains listed below, sequenced in a study of a mutant IDH1 vaccine in newly diagnosed glioma. Antigens of these TCRs are unknown. Repertoires were generated with immunoSEQ multiplex PCR, while TCRdb's copy carries only in-frame clones and drops some. The data contain over 45,000 clones, about 71% of them seen just once; the ten biggest clones take up approximately 5.3%. Time point denoted: week 47, end of study. With topical imiquimod, each dose of the vaccine consisted of 300 ug of mutant IDH1 20-mer peptide. Source: PBMCs, taken from a glioma patient whose treatment included an IDH1 peptide vaccine. The source of these receptors is a man aged 45 to 65 with glioma.

The rearrangement joins TRBV7-9 to TRBJ1-1; no firm D call. The V gene lost 3 bases and the J gene lost 5 bases, with 7 bases spanning the gap. Germline values: CDR1 SEHNR, CDR2 FQNEAQ (reference sequence). The CDR3 has 12 amino acids. The CDR3 protein is CASSFLETEAFF. The CDR3 nucleotides read TGTGCCAGCAGCTTTCTGGAGACTGAAGCTTTCTTT.

CDR3 amino acids: CASTLYWGTGAEQYF. The CDR3 DNA follows: TGTGCCAGCACGTTATATTGGGGGACAGGGGCTGAGCAGTACTTC. The chain employs TRBV11-2 and TRBJ2-7, with TRBD1 matching over 10 bases. Trimming at V came to 7 bases and at J to 7 bases, leaving 13 bases not matched to a gene. The CDR3 has 15 amino acids. Germline values: CDR1 SGHAT, CDR2 FQNNGV.

The genes are TRBV5-8 and TRBJ1-5; 7 bases fit TRBD1. CDR1 is SGHTS and CDR2 is YDEGEE in the germline V gene. CDR3 size: 15 residues. Trimming removed 3 bases from V and 3 bases from J; junction bases left unmatched: 6. Here the CDR3 DNA reads TGTGCCAGCAGCTCCTACAGGGGCCCCAATCAGCCCCAGCATTTT. Translated: CASSSYRGPNQPQHF.

The rearrangement uses TRBV7-9 and TRBJ2-3, with 7 bases that match TRBD1. V lost 0 bases and J lost 2; bases outside the gene matches: 2. Germline V lookup: CDR1 SEHNR, CDR2 FQNEAQ (reference sequence). CDR3 length: 15 residues. The CDR3 nucleotides read TGTGCCAGCAGCTTAGCGGGACAGCTCACAGATACGCAGTATTTT. Residues: CASSLAGQLTDTQYF.

The chain is built from TRBV28 and TRBJ2-2; 7 nucleotides align to TRBD1. The CDR3 has 14 amino acids. V trimming: 4 bases; J trimming: 7 bases; junction bases outside the gene matches: 6. CDR1 is MDHEN and CDR2 is SYDVKM in the germline V gene. CDR3 residues: CASSSGQAGGELFF. The CDR3 DNA sequence: TGTGCCAGCAGTTCAGGACAGGCAGGCGGGGAGCTGTTTTTT. Full variable domain (rest looked up from reference TRBV28 and TRBJ2-2): DVKVTQSSRYLVKRTGEKVFLECVQDMDHENMFWYRQDPGLGLRLIYFSYDVKMKEKGDIPEGYSVSREKKERFSLILESASTNQTSMYLCASSSGQAGGELFFGEGSRLTVL.

In its sample, this clone was seen once. The rearrangement joins TRBV19 to TRBJ2-7; D is undetermined. The CDR3 is made up of 14 amino acids. Trimming left V 6 bases short and J 0 bases short, with 12 bases between. Germline-derived CDR1 and CDR2 are LNHDA and SQIVND (reference sequence). The CDR3 DNA follows: TGTGCCAGTAGCCCCACTTCGAGCTCCTACGAGCAGTACTTC. The encoded protein is CASSPTSSSYEQYF.

The chain employs TRBV29-1 and TRBJ1-2, with D uncertain. Germline V lookup: CDR1 SQVTM, CDR2 ANQGSEA. The CDR3 runs 11 residues. Trimming pared 8 bases from V and 5 bases from J, leaving 12 bases between. CDR3 region: CSFWTSYGYTF. CDR3 coding DNA: TGCAGCTTTTGGACGTCATATGGCTACACCTTC.

This chain links TRBV27 with TRBJ1-1; TRBD1 matches at 7 bases. Per germline, CDR1 MNHEY and CDR2 SMNVEV (reference sequence). With V trimmed by 5 bases and J by 5 bases, 5 bases remained unmatched. The CDR3 has 13 amino acids. CDR3 sequence reads: CASSPPGGTEAFF. Here the CDR3 DNA reads TGTGCCAGCAGTCCCCCAGGGGGAACTGAAGCTTTCTTT.

The J gene is TRBJ1-2, the V gene TRBV4-2, with D uncertain. Trimming shortened V by 3 bases and J by 7 bases, and 15 bases separated the two germline ends. The germline CDR1 and CDR2 sequences are LGHNA and YNFKEQ. The CDR3 runs to 14 residues. CDR3 DNA sequence: TGTGCCAGCAGCCACCAAGAGCCCGGAGGTGGCTACACCTTC. It is translated as CASSHQEPGGGYTF.

This chain uses TRBV18 with TRBJ2-7; maybe TRBD1 (6 bases). V lost 6 bases and J lost 5, with 17 bases in between. Germline-derived CDR1 and CDR2 are KGHSH and LQKENI. The CDR3 runs to 14 residues. CDR3 sequence reads: CASSTQGWDDEQYF. The CDR3 bases are TGTGCCAGCTCCACACAGGGCTGGGACGACGAGCAGTACTTC.

The CDR3 region is CASSPSTGGNTEAFF. CDR3 coding DNA: TGTGCCAGCAGTCCCTCGACAGGGGGGAACACTGAAGCTTTCTTT. The rearrangement joins TRBV6-6 to TRBJ1-1; 9 positions agree with TRBD1. Per germline, CDR1 MNHNY and CDR2 SVGAGI (reference sequence). The V gene end was trimmed by 5 bases and the J gene end by 1 base; junction bases not matched to a gene: 5. This CDR3 region has 15 residues.

The V call is TRBV4-1, the J call TRBJ2-5, with unresolved D. From germline, CDR1 is MGHRA and CDR2 YSYEKL. This CDR3 has 13 amino acids. V lost 4 bases and J 4 bases, leaving 10 bases between the germline ends. CDR3 amino acids: CASSLRLIETQYF. For the CDR3, the DNA is TGCGCCAGCAGCCTTAGGTTGATAGAGACCCAGTACTTC.

This clone showed up just a few times. In DNA, the CDR3 is TGTGCCAGCAGGTGGGGCCAGGGACTCCTCGCTTGTCCCCAGTACTTC. This encodes CASRWGQGLLACPQYF. The chain uses TRBV9 and TRBJ2-5; D perhaps matches TRBD2 (6 bases). This CDR3 comprises 16 residues. Germline V gene lookup returns CDR1 SGDLS and CDR2 YYNGEE. V shed 5 bases and J shed 9 bases, with 26 bases lying between them. The full variable domain, completed using reference TRBV9 and TRBJ2-5, is DSGVTQTPKHLITATGQRVTLRCSPRSGDLSVYWYQQSLDQGLQFLIQYYNGEERAKGNILERFSAQQFPDLHSELNLSSLELGDSALYFCASRWGQGLLACPQYFGPGTRLLVL.

V is TRBV10-3 and J is TRBJ2-7; a possible D gene is TRBD2 (5 bases). Germline values: CDR1 ENHRY, CDR2 SYGVKD. The V and J ends lost 8 bases and 4 bases respectively, with 18 bases between them. The CDR3 runs 14 residues. CDR3 protein: CAIADGIQKYEQYF. DNA of the CDR3: TGTGCCATCGCAGACGGGATCCAAAAGTACGAGCAGTACTTC.

The V call is TRBV19, the J call TRBJ1-5, with TRBD1 matching over 8 bases. Losses at the gene ends were 6 bases for V and 1 base for J; bases not matched to a gene: 8. The germline V gene encodes CDR1 LNHDA and CDR2 SQIVND (reference sequence). The CDR3 is 16 amino acids. In nucleotides, the CDR3 is TGTGCCAGTAGCAACCCTCAGGGGGCGAGCAATCAGCCCCAGCATTTT. This encodes CASSNPQGASNQPQHF. The variable domain in full, with the rest retrieved from reference TRBV19 and TRBJ1-5, is DGGITQSPKYLFRKEGQNVTLSCEQNLNHDAMYWYRQDPGQGLRLIYYSQIVNDFQKGDIAEGYSVSREKKESFPLTVTSAQKNPTAFYLCASSNPQGASNQPQHFGDGTRLSIL.

V usage is TRBV5-6 and J usage is TRBJ2-7, with D possibly matching TRBD1 (5 bases). V lost 4 bases and J 4 bases, leaving 9 bases between the germline ends. The germline V gene has CDR1 SGHDT and CDR2 YYEEEE. This CDR3 is 12 amino acids long. The CDR3 here is CASSQTDYEQYF. In nucleotides, the CDR3 is TGTGCCAGCAGCCAGACAGATTACGAGCAGTACTTC.

This clone was seen only a few times. The chain combines TRBV27 with TRBJ2-7, with D possibly TRBD2 on 6 matching bases. The CDR3 covers 11 residues. CDR1 and CDR2 from the germline V gene are MNHEY and SMNVEV (reference sequence). V was cut by 8 bases and J by 6 bases, with 11 bases left in between. The DNA for the CDR3 is TGTGCCAGCCGTCAGGGAGGCGAGCAGTACTTC. Amino acids: CASRQGGEQYF.

V and J are TRBV9 and TRBJ1-2; D may be TRBD1 (6 bases). Trimming took 4 bases from V and 6 from J, leaving 16 bases between them. Germline-derived CDR1 and CDR2 are SGDLS and YYNGEE. The CDR3 is 14 amino acids. CDR3 in DNA: TGTGCCAGCAGCAGGCTACAGGGTGTTAATGGCTACACCTTC. Translated, it gives CASSRLQGVNGYTF.

The V and J genes are TRBV9 and TRBJ2-2; tentatively, D is TRBD2 (6 bases). The CDR3 totals 16 residues. Deletions cut 3 bases from V and 5 bases from J, with 17 bases between. Germline CDR1 is SGDLS and CDR2 is YYNGEE. CDR3 bases: TGTGCCAGCAGCGAGTCCCCGGAGGGTAAAACCGGGGAGCTGTTTTTT. It codes for CASSESPEGKTGELFF.

The V call is TRBV29-1, the J call TRBJ2-7; D remains unclear. The CDR3 covers 11 residues. Germline values: CDR1 SQVTM, CDR2 ANQGSEA. Trimming pared 2 bases from V and 5 bases from J, leaving 7 bases between. The CDR3 coding sequence is TGCAGCGTTGAATATTTGGACGAGCAGTACTTC. This sequence encodes CSVEYLDEQYF.

This clone appeared a few times. The genes are TRBV18 and TRBJ1-6, with D possibly being TRBD1 (5 bases). V lost 3 bases to trimming and J lost 7 bases, with 10 bases between them. This CDR3 region has 14 residues. Per the germline V gene, CDR1 is KGHSH and CDR2 is LQKENI. The CDR3 is CASSPGLLNSPLHF. The CDR3 nucleotides are TGTGCCAGCTCACCGGGACTGCTAAATTCACCCCTCCACTTT.

This rearrangement joins TRBV27 to TRBJ2-1, with 8 nucleotides matching TRBD1. This CDR3 region has 13 residues. V lost 6 bases and J lost 10; bases outside the gene matches: 8. Per the germline V gene, CDR1 is MNHEY and CDR2 is SMNVEV (reference sequence). The DNA of the CDR3 is TGTGCCAGCAGCATGGACAGGGCGAGAGAGCAGTTCTTC. Translated: CASSMDRAREQFF.

The chain links TRBV11-2 to TRBJ1-4; unclear D gene. Trimming shortened V by 1 base and J by 7 bases, and 7 bases separated the two germline ends. Germline V gene data show CDR1 as SGHAT and CDR2 as FQNNGV. This CDR3 is 13 amino acids long. CDR3 protein: CASSLVFGEKLFF. The DNA of the CDR3 is TGTGCCAGCAGCTTAGTTTTTGGTGAAAAACTGTTTTTT.

The chain couples TRBV7-2 to TRBJ2-3; D is unresolved. With 1 base removed from V and 4 bases from J, the gap between germline ends came to 12 bases. The CDR3 is 15 amino acids. Germline CDR1 SGHTA, CDR2 FQGNSA. This chain's CDR3 is CASSLDLGVADTQYF. In nucleotides, the CDR3 is TGTGCCAGCAGCTTAGATCTCGGTGTTGCAGATACGCAGTATTTT.

The chain is built from TRBV2 and TRBJ2-2; possibly TRBD1 or TRBD2 for D (5 bases each). Trimming left V 8 bases short and J 4 bases short, with 14 bases between. Germline assignment: CDR1 SNHLY and CDR2 FYNNEI. The CDR3 has 14 amino acids. CDR3 nucleotides: TGTGCCAGCCGGGACCGAGGAGGCACCGGGGAGCTGTTTTTT. Translating gives CASRDRGGTGELFF.

This chain connects TRBV11-3 to TRBJ1-1; 7 bases fit TRBD1. The V gene's germline CDR1 is SGHNT and CDR2 YENEEA. This CDR3 has 14 amino acids. V shed 0 bases, J shed 4 bases, and the junction held 2 bases outside the gene matches. For the CDR3, the DNA is TGTGCCAGCAGCTTAGAGACAGGGTTCACTGAAGCTTTCTTT. The encoded protein is CASSLETGFTEAFF.

The rearrangement joins TRBV7-2 to TRBJ2-5; D is ambiguous. This CDR3 contains 13 residues. The V gene lost 2 bases and the J gene lost 4 bases, with 8 bases spanning the gap. The germline V gene encodes CDR1 SGHTA and CDR2 FQGNSA. The CDR3 region has the DNA TGTGCCAGCAGCTTACGGGTCCGAGAGACCCAGTACTTC. This gives the protein CASSLRVRETQYF.

This clone was found a few times. V gene TRBV4-2 combines with J gene TRBJ1-3; the match to TRBD1 covers 9 bases. In germline, CDR1 is LGHNA, CDR2 YNFKEQ. V gave up 8 bases and J gave up 3 bases; unmatched junction bases: 5. The CDR3 has 14 residues. CDR3 sequence: CASEDRGFGNTIYF. The DNA for the CDR3 is TGTGCCAGCGAGGACAGGGGATTTGGAAACACCATATATTTT.

The V gene is TRBV10-3, the J gene TRBJ2-3, with 12 bases matching TRBD2. The V segment lost 6 bases and the J segment 4 bases; nucleotides outside the gene matches: 8. The CDR3 contains 16 residues. The germline gives CDR1 ENHRY, CDR2 SYGVKD. The CDR3 loop is CAIRDSSGGAPDTQYF. CDR3 sequence (DNA): TGTGCCATCAGGGATTCTAGCGGGGGGGCCCCAGATACGCAGTATTTT.

This clone was counted between two and nine times. V is TRBV25-1 and J is TRBJ1-2, with D unresolved. V was pared by 8 bases and J by 3 bases, with 10 bases between. Per germline, CDR1 MGHDK and CDR2 SYGVNS. CDR3 length: 12 residues. CDR3 loop: CASFGLDYGYTF. The DNA of the CDR3 is TGTGCCAGCTTTGGCCTGGACTATGGCTACACCTTC.